This TCR beta chain is from a study of immune cell composition in non-small cell lung cancer. Overall study results and limits: Lung squamous cell carcinoma tumours had significantly higher top 10 clone scores and productive clonality than lung adenocarcinoma.

Concerning this clone: Its specificity is unknown.

CDR1 is SGHRS, CDR2 YFSETQ, per germline. Trimming removed 4 bases from V and 0 bases from J; junction bases left unmatched: 7. The CDR3 runs to 16 residues. Profiling relied on immunoSEQ multiplex PCR, and the TCRdb table lists in-frame clones only, not all of them. The data show about 2,000 clones, 72% seen once. This chain uses TRBV5-1 with TRBJ2-3; TRBD2 matches 8 bases. The clonotype was recovered from a human donor with non-small cell lung cancer. Sequenced sample: lung tumor tissue. The CDR3 nucleotides read TGCGCCAGCAGCCGGGGGGGGACTTCTAGCACAGATACGCAGTATTTT. Translation: CASSRGGTSSTDTQYF.